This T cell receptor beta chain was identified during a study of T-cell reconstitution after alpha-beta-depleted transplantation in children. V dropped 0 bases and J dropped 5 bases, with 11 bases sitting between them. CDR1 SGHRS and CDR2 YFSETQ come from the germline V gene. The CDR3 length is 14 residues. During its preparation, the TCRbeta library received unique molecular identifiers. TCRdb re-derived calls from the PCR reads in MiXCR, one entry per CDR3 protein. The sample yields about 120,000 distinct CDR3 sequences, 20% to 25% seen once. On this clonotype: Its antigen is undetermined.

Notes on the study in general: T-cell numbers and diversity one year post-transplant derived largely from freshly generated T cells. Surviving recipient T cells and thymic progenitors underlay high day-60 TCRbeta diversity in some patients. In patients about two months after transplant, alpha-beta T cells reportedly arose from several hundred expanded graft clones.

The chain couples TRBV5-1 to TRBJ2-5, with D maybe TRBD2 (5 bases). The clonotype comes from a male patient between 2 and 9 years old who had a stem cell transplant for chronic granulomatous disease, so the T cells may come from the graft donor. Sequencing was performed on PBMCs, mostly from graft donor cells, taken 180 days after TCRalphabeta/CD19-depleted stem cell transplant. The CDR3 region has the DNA TGCGCCAGCAGCTTGGGACTACTAGGGGAGACCCAGTACTTC. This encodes CASSLGLLGETQYF.